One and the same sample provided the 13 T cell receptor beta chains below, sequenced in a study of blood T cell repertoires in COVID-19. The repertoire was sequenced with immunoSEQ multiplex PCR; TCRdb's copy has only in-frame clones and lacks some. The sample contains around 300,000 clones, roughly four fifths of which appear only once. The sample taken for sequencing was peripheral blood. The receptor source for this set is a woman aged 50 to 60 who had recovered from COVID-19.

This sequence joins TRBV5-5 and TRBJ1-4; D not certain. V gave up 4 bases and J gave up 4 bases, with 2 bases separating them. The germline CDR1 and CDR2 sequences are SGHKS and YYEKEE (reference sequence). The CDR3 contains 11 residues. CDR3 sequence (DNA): TGTGCCAGCAGCCTTAATGAAAAACTGTTTTTT. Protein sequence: CASSLNEKLFF.

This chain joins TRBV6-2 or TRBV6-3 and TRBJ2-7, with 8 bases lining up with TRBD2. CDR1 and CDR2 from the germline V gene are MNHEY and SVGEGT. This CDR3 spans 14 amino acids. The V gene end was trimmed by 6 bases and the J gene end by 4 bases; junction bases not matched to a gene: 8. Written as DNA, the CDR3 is TGTGCCAGCAGCCCCCATAGCGGGATTTACGAGCAGTACTTC. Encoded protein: CASSPHSGIYEQYF.

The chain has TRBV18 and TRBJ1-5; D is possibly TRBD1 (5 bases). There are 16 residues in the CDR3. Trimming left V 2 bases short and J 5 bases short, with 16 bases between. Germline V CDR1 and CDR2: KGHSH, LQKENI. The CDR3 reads CASSPFERGFDQPQHF. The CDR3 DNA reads TGTGCCAGCTCACCATTTGAGCGGGGGTTTGATCAGCCCCAGCATTTT.

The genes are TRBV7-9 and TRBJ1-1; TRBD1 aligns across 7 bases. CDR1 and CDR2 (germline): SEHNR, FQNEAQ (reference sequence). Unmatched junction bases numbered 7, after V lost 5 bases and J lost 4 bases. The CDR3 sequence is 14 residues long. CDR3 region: CASSKGGASTEAFF. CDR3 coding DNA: TGTGCCAGCAGCAAAGGGGGCGCGTCCACTGAAGCTTTCTTT.

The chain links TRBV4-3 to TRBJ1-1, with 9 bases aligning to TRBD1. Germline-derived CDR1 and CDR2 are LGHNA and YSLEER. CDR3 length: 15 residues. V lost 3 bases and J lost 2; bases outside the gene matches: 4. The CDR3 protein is CASSQGTGKNTEAFF. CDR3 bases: TGCGCCAGCAGCCAGGGGACAGGGAAAAACACTGAAGCTTTCTTT.

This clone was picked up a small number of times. The CDR3 region is CASSYSTGTSAKYNEQFF. CDR3 nucleotide sequence: TGTGCCAGCAGTTACTCGACCGGGACTAGCGCAAAGTACAATGAGCAGTTCTTC. The genes are TRBV6-2 or TRBV6-3 and TRBJ2-1; 10 positions match TRBD2. The CDR3 has 18 amino acids. Germline values: CDR1 MNHEY, CDR2 SVGEGT. V lost 0 bases to trimming and J lost 4 bases; unmatched junction nucleotides: 9.

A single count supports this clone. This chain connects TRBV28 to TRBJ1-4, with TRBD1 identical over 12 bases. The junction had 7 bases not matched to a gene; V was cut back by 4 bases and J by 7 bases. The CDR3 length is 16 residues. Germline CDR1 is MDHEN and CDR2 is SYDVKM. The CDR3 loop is CASSSGTGGEFEKLFF. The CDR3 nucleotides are TGTGCCAGCAGTTCCGGGACAGGGGGCGAATTTGAAAAACTGTTTTTT.

The CDR3 reads CASSLTGIEQYF. The CDR3, as DNA: TGTGCCAGCAGCTTAACGGGAATCGAGCAGTACTTC. This chain links TRBV7-2 with TRBJ2-7; a possible D gene is TRBD2 (5 bases). Germline lookup yields CDR1 SGHTA and CDR2 FQGNSA. This CDR3 contains 12 residues. V lost 2 bases and J lost 6, with 8 bases in between.

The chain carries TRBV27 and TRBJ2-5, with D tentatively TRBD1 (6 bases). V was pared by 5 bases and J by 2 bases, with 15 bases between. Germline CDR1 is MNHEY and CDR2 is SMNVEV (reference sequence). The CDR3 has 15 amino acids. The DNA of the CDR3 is TGTGCCAGCAGTCCCCGGGACACCGAACAAGAGACCCAGTACTTC. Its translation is CASSPRDTEQETQYF.

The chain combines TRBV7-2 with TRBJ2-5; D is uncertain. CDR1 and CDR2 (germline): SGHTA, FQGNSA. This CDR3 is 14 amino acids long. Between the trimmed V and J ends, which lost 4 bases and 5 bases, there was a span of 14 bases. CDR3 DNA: TGTGCCAGCAGCTCGCCAGGCAGAGTCGAGACCCAGTACTTC. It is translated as CASSSPGRVETQYF. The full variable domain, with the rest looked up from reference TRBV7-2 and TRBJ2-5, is GAGVSQSPSNKVTEKGKDVELRCDPISGHTALYWYRQSLGQGLEFLIYFQGNSAPDKSGLPSDRFSAERTGGSVSTLTIQRTQQEDSAVYLCASSSPGRVETQYFGPGTRLLVL.

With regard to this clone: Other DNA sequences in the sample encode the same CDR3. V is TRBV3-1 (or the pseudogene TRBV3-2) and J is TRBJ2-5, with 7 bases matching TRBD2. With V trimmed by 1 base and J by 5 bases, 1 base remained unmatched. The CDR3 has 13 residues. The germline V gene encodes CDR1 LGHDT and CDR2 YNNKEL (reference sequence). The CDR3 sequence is CASSQVGGETQYF. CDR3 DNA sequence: TGTGCCAGCAGCCAAGTGGGGGGGGAGACCCAGTACTTC.

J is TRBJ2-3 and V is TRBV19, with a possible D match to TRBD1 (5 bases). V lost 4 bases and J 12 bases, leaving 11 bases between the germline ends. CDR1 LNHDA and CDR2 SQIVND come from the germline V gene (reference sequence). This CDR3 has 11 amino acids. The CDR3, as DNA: TGTGCCAGTAGTAACCCGACAGAACAGTATTTT. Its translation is CASSNPTEQYF.

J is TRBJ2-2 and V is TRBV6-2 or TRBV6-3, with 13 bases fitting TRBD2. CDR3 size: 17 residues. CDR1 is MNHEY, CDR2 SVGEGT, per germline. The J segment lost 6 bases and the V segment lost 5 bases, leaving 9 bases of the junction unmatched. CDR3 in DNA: TGTGCCAGCAGTAAACTCCAAGGACTAGCGGGAGCCGGGGAGCTGTTTTTT. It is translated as CASSKLQGLAGAGELFF.